Listed below are T cell receptor beta chains from one sample, sequenced in a study of blood T cell repertoires in COVID-19. TCRdb's copy holds only in-frame clones and misses some; the assay was immunoSEQ multiplex PCR. The sample shows approximately 330,000 clones, over 75% of them seen only once. The sequenced sample was peripheral blood. The receptors derive from a woman between 45 and 60 years old with active or convalescent COVID-19. Both conserved end residues are part of each CDR3. D genes are given only for firm matches. The size entry is marked missing in some rows and otherwise reads once, few, many or a size class.

cdr3_length: 17; d_call: -; j_call: TRBJ1-1; clone_size: -; v_call: TRBV4-1; cdr3_aa: CASSQAPRDEMNTEAFF; cdr3_nt: TGCGCCAGCAGCCAAGCTCCCCGGGATGAGATGAACACTGAAGCTTTCTTT
cdr3_length: 17; d_call: TRBD2; j_call: TRBJ2-1; clone_size: -; v_call: TRBV28; cdr3_aa: CAREGTSGSYDPNEQFF; cdr3_nt: TGTGCCAGGGAAGGGACTAGCGGGAGTTATGACCCTAATGAGCAGTTCTTC
cdr3_length: 15; d_call: TRBD2; j_call: TRBJ2-7; clone_size: -; v_call: TRBV18; cdr3_aa: CASSPGLAGTYEQYF; cdr3_nt: TGTGCCAGCTCACCAGGACTAGCGGGTACCTACGAGCAGTACTTC
cdr3_length: 18; d_call: -; j_call: TRBJ1-1; clone_size: -; v_call: TRBV11-2; cdr3_aa: CASSYLAGGGISNTEAFF; cdr3_nt: TGTGCCAGCAGCTACCTCGCGGGGGGGGGCATCTCGAACACTGAAGCTTTCTTT
cdr3_length: 14; d_call: -; j_call: TRBJ1-1; clone_size: -; v_call: TRBV7-6; cdr3_aa: CASSPRVLNTEAFF; cdr3_nt: TGTGCCAGCAGCCCCCGGGTCCTGAACACTGAAGCTTTCTTT
cdr3_length: 15; d_call: -; j_call: TRBJ2-3; clone_size: -; v_call: TRBV7-2; cdr3_aa: CASSLARGASDTQYF; cdr3_nt: TGTGCCAGCAGCTTAGCCCGGGGGGCCTCAGATACGCAGTATTTT
cdr3_length: 13; d_call: TRBD1; j_call: TRBJ1-1; clone_size: -; v_call: TRBV10-3; cdr3_aa: CAASGTGTTEAFF; cdr3_nt: TGTGCCGCCTCCGGGACAGGGACCACTGAAGCTTTCTTT
cdr3_length: 12; d_call: -; j_call: TRBJ1-6; clone_size: -; v_call: TRBV30; cdr3_aa: CAWREGNSPLHF; cdr3_nt: TGTGCCTGGAGGGAGGGTAATTCACCCCTCCACTTT
cdr3_length: 17; d_call: TRBD2; j_call: TRBJ2-3; clone_size: -; v_call: TRBV9; cdr3_aa: CASSVAAGGGFTDTQYF; cdr3_nt: TGTGCCAGCAGCGTAGCAGCCGGGGGGGGCTTTACAGATACGCAGTATTTT
cdr3_length: 16; d_call: TRBD1; j_call: TRBJ1-3; clone_size: -; v_call: TRBV5-8; cdr3_aa: CASSDRDRGGGNTIYF; cdr3_nt: TGTGCCAGCAGCGATAGGGACAGGGGAGGTGGAAACACCATATATTTT
cdr3_length: 15; d_call: TRBD1; j_call: TRBJ1-5; clone_size: -; v_call: TRBV18; cdr3_aa: CASSPGQGAYQPQHF; cdr3_nt: TGTGCCAGCTCACCGGGACAGGGGGCATATCAGCCCCAGCATTTT
cdr3_length: 12; d_call: -; j_call: TRBJ1-1; clone_size: -; v_call: TRBV12-3/TRBV12-4; cdr3_aa: CASSSRPLAAFF; cdr3_nt: TGTGCCAGCAGTTCTAGACCCCTGGCTGCTTTCTTT
cdr3_length: 14; d_call: -; j_call: TRBJ1-1; clone_size: -; v_call: TRBV7-2; cdr3_aa: CASILGAVNTEAFF; cdr3_nt: TGTGCCAGCATCCTGGGGGCAGTGAACACTGAAGCTTTCTTT
cdr3_length: 15; d_call: -; j_call: TRBJ2-7; clone_size: -; v_call: TRBV19; cdr3_aa: CASSIMQGRSYEQYF; cdr3_nt: TGTGCCAGTAGTATTATGCAGGGCCGCTCCTACGAGCAGTACTTC
cdr3_length: 11; d_call: -; j_call: TRBJ2-2; clone_size: -; v_call: TRBV20-1; cdr3_aa: CSASSAGELFF; cdr3_nt: TGCAGTGCTAGTTCGGCCGGGGAGCTGTTTTTT
cdr3_length: 14; d_call: -; j_call: TRBJ1-2; clone_size: -; v_call: TRBV29-1; cdr3_aa: CSVEGNEGVDGYTF; cdr3_nt: TGCAGCGTTGAAGGAAACGAGGGGGTTGATGGCTACACCTTC
cdr3_length: 13; d_call: -; j_call: TRBJ1-1; clone_size: -; v_call: TRBV2; cdr3_aa: CASMWTRNTEAFF; cdr3_nt: TGTGCCAGTATGTGGACAAGGAACACTGAAGCTTTCTTT
cdr3_length: 13; d_call: -; j_call: TRBJ1-2; clone_size: -; v_call: TRBV20-1; cdr3_aa: CSASAGFPYGYTF; cdr3_nt: TGCAGTGCTAGTGCAGGTTTTCCCTATGGCTACACCTTC
cdr3_length: 15; d_call: -; j_call: TRBJ2-1; clone_size: -; v_call: TRBV7-2; cdr3_aa: CASSLTGGPYNEQFF; cdr3_nt: TGTGCCAGCAGCTTAACCGGGGGGCCGTACAATGAGCAGTTCTTC
cdr3_length: 14; d_call: TRBD2; j_call: TRBJ2-3; clone_size: -; v_call: TRBV2; cdr3_aa: CASRAGTSADTQYF; cdr3_nt: TGTGCCAGCAGGGCCGGGACTAGCGCAGATACGCAGTATTTT
cdr3_length: 15; d_call: -; j_call: TRBJ2-7; clone_size: -; v_call: TRBV4-1; cdr3_aa: CASRTGATGLYEQYF; cdr3_nt: TGCGCCAGCAGAACCGGGGCAACAGGGCTCTACGAGCAGTACTTC
cdr3_length: 16; d_call: TRBD1; j_call: TRBJ2-5; clone_size: once; v_call: TRBV28; cdr3_aa: CASSTLTGNWGETQYF; cdr3_nt: TGTGCCAGCAGTACCCTGACAGGGAATTGGGGGGAGACCCAGTACTTC
cdr3_length: 13; d_call: -; j_call: TRBJ2-5; clone_size: -; v_call: TRBV24-1; cdr3_aa: CATSGGHQETQYF; cdr3_nt: TGTGCCACCAGTGGGGGGCATCAAGAGACCCAGTACTTC
cdr3_length: 13; d_call: TRBD1; j_call: TRBJ2-3; clone_size: -; v_call: TRBV19; cdr3_aa: CASRGQETDTQYF; cdr3_nt: TGTGCCAGTCGGGGACAGGAAACAGATACGCAGTATTTT
cdr3_length: 14; d_call: -; j_call: TRBJ2-5; clone_size: -; v_call: TRBV3-1/TRBV3-2; cdr3_aa: CASSWGDPQETQYF; cdr3_nt: TGTGCCAGCAGCTGGGGGGACCCCCAAGAGACCCAGTACTTC
cdr3_length: 15; d_call: TRBD1; j_call: TRBJ1-5; clone_size: once; v_call: TRBV30; cdr3_aa: CAWSAGTGAFQPQHF; cdr3_nt: TGTGCCTGGAGCGCCGGGACAGGGGCTTTTCAGCCCCAGCATTTT
cdr3_length: 17; d_call: -; j_call: TRBJ1-5; clone_size: -; v_call: TRBV2; cdr3_aa: CASSEGPFRRGDQPQHF; cdr3_nt: TGTGCCAGCAGTGAAGGTCCTTTTAGGCGCGGGGATCAGCCCCAGCATTTT
cdr3_length: 19; d_call: TRBD1; j_call: TRBJ2-3; clone_size: -; v_call: TRBV9; cdr3_aa: CASSGGRDRVRRGTDTQYF; cdr3_nt: TGTGCCAGCAGCGGTGGACGGGACAGGGTTCGTCGTGGCACAGATACGCAGTATTTT
cdr3_length: 13; d_call: -; j_call: TRBJ2-7; clone_size: -; v_call: TRBV28; cdr3_aa: CASSSTNNYEQYF; cdr3_nt: TGTGCCAGCAGTTCAACTAACAACTACGAGCAGTACTTC
cdr3_length: 14; d_call: TRBD1; j_call: TRBJ1-5; clone_size: few; v_call: TRBV10-3; cdr3_aa: CAISGTGEDQPQHF; cdr3_nt: TGTGCCATCAGTGGGACAGGGGAGGATCAGCCCCAGCATTTT
cdr3_length: 13; d_call: -; j_call: TRBJ1-1; clone_size: -; v_call: TRBV29-1; cdr3_aa: CSVTTTGSAEAFF; cdr3_nt: TGCAGCGTTACGACCACAGGGTCCGCTGAAGCTTTCTTT
cdr3_length: 14; d_call: TRBD1; j_call: TRBJ1-2; clone_size: -; v_call: TRBV6-4; cdr3_aa: CASSRTGPSDGYTF; cdr3_nt: TGTGCCAGCAGTCGGACAGGGCCGTCGGATGGCTACACCTTC
cdr3_length: 18; d_call: -; j_call: TRBJ1-5; clone_size: -; v_call: TRBV6-4; cdr3_aa: CASSDLGRVKYSNQPQHF; cdr3_nt: TGTGCCAGCAGTGATCTCGGCAGGGTAAAGTATAGCAATCAGCCCCAGCATTTT
cdr3_length: 16; d_call: TRBD2; j_call: TRBJ2-3; clone_size: -; v_call: TRBV6-6; cdr3_aa: CASSYSGSGTGDTQYF; cdr3_nt: TGTGCCAGCAGTTACTCGGGCAGCGGGACGGGAGATACGCAGTATTTT
cdr3_length: 16; d_call: TRBD1; j_call: TRBJ2-5; clone_size: once; v_call: TRBV23-1; cdr3_aa: CASRRLGDSRWETQYF; cdr3_nt: TGCGCCAGCAGGCGATTGGGGGACAGCCGGTGGGAGACCCAGTACTTC
cdr3_length: 16; d_call: TRBD2; j_call: TRBJ2-1; clone_size: -; v_call: TRBV6-6; cdr3_aa: CASTRRGSGGAGEQFF; cdr3_nt: TGTGCCAGCACCCGCCGGGGCAGCGGGGGGGCCGGGGAGCAGTTCTTC
cdr3_length: 16; d_call: -; j_call: TRBJ2-6; clone_size: -; v_call: TRBV7-8; cdr3_aa: CASSLRNRDGANVLTF; cdr3_nt: TGTGCCAGCAGCTTAAGAAACAGGGACGGGGCCAACGTCCTGACTTTC
cdr3_length: 15; d_call: -; j_call: TRBJ2-3; clone_size: -; v_call: TRBV10-3; cdr3_aa: CAISEYRTQTDTQYF; cdr3_nt: TGTGCCATCAGTGAGTACAGGACACAGACAGATACGCAGTATTTT
cdr3_length: 15; d_call: TRBD1; j_call: TRBJ2-7; clone_size: -; v_call: TRBV5-5; cdr3_aa: CASRYGQGTSYEQYF; cdr3_nt: TGTGCCAGCAGATACGGACAGGGAACGTCCTACGAGCAGTACTTC
cdr3_length: 17; d_call: TRBD1; j_call: TRBJ2-7; clone_size: once; v_call: TRBV5-1; cdr3_aa: CASSPQGQGTNSYEQYF; cdr3_nt: TGCGCCAGCAGCCCACAAGGACAGGGGACGAACTCCTACGAGCAGTACTTC
cdr3_length: 13; d_call: TRBD2; j_call: TRBJ2-3; clone_size: -; v_call: TRBV12-3/TRBV12-4; cdr3_aa: CASSRGREDTQYF; cdr3_nt: TGTGCCAGCAGCCGCGGGAGAGAGGATACGCAGTATTTT
cdr3_length: 13; d_call: -; j_call: TRBJ1-1; clone_size: -; v_call: TRBV29-1; cdr3_aa: CSSWGVGGTEAFF; cdr3_nt: TGCAGCTCATGGGGGGTGGGAGGAACTGAAGCTTTCTTT
cdr3_length: 17; d_call: -; j_call: TRBJ1-6; clone_size: -; v_call: TRBV27; cdr3_aa: CASSHTPETDSDSPLHF; cdr3_nt: TGTGCCAGCAGTCACACACCAGAGACCGACTCGGATTCACCCCTCCACTTT
cdr3_length: 16; d_call: TRBD1; j_call: TRBJ1-5; clone_size: -; v_call: TRBV5-1; cdr3_aa: CASSPRLGQGYQPQHF; cdr3_nt: TGCGCCAGCAGCCCCAGACTAGGACAGGGATATCAGCCCCAGCATTTT
cdr3_length: 14; d_call: TRBD1; j_call: TRBJ1-1; clone_size: -; v_call: TRBV19; cdr3_aa: CASSIDRVNTEAFF; cdr3_nt: TGTGCCAGTAGTATCGACAGGGTTAACACTGAAGCTTTCTTT
cdr3_length: 12; d_call: -; j_call: TRBJ1-5; clone_size: -; v_call: TRBV19; cdr3_aa: CASSIFSQPQHF; cdr3_nt: TGTGCCAGTAGTATATTCTCTCAGCCCCAGCATTTT
cdr3_length: 14; d_call: TRBD2; j_call: TRBJ2-1; clone_size: -; v_call: TRBV6-2/TRBV6-3; cdr3_aa: CASSGLVSYNEQFF; cdr3_nt: TGTGCCAGCAGTGGACTAGTGTCCTACAATGAGCAGTTCTTC
cdr3_length: 13; d_call: -; j_call: TRBJ2-3; clone_size: -; v_call: TRBV7-9; cdr3_aa: CASSLLGADTQYF; cdr3_nt: TGTGCCAGCAGCCTACTAGGAGCAGATACGCAGTATTTT
cdr3_length: 16; d_call: TRBD1; j_call: TRBJ1-3; clone_size: -; v_call: TRBV6-1; cdr3_aa: CASSEEAGGSGNTIYF; cdr3_nt: TGTGCCAGCAGTGAAGAAGCAGGGGGCTCTGGAAACACCATATATTTT
cdr3_length: 14; d_call: -; j_call: TRBJ2-7; clone_size: few; v_call: TRBV7-9; cdr3_aa: CASSSQTRPYEQYF; cdr3_nt: TGTGCCAGCAGCTCCCAGACACGGCCATACGAGCAGTACTTC
cdr3_length: 13; d_call: -; j_call: TRBJ1-5; clone_size: once; v_call: TRBV6-5; cdr3_aa: CASSQGSNQPQHF; cdr3_nt: TGTGCCAGCAGTCAGGGGAGCAATCAGCCCCAGCATTTT
cdr3_length: 15; d_call: -; j_call: TRBJ1-5; clone_size: -; v_call: TRBV6-5; cdr3_aa: CASRRGSGGNQPQHF; cdr3_nt: TGTGCCAGCAGACGTGGATCGGGAGGCAATCAGCCCCAGCATTTT
cdr3_length: 15; d_call: TRBD2; j_call: TRBJ2-1; clone_size: -; v_call: TRBV6-2/TRBV6-3; cdr3_aa: CASSFSSGSRYEQFF; cdr3_nt: TGTGCCAGCAGTTTTTCTAGCGGGAGTCGGTATGAGCAGTTCTTC
cdr3_length: 17; d_call: -; j_call: TRBJ1-3; clone_size: -; v_call: TRBV28; cdr3_aa: CASSPPGSTSSGNTIYF; cdr3_nt: TGTGCCAGCAGCCCCCCGGGGAGCACAAGCTCTGGAAACACCATATATTTT
cdr3_length: 14; d_call: TRBD1; j_call: TRBJ2-3; clone_size: -; v_call: TRBV7-3; cdr3_aa: CASSSTGPTDTQYF; cdr3_nt: TGTGCCAGCAGCTCGACAGGGCCCACAGATACGCAGTATTTT
cdr3_length: 12; d_call: -; j_call: TRBJ1-5; clone_size: -; v_call: TRBV30; cdr3_aa: CAWSGGAQPQHF; cdr3_nt: TGTGCCTGGTCGGGGGGGGCTCAGCCCCAGCATTTT
cdr3_length: 15; d_call: TRBD1; j_call: TRBJ2-3; clone_size: -; v_call: TRBV5-1; cdr3_aa: CASSLKQGGTDTQYF; cdr3_nt: TGCGCCAGCAGCTTGAAACAGGGGGGAACAGATACGCAGTATTTT
cdr3_length: 17; d_call: -; j_call: TRBJ1-5; clone_size: -; v_call: TRBV19; cdr3_aa: CASSIRFTRGNNQPQHF; cdr3_nt: TGTGCCAGTAGTATAAGGTTTACCAGGGGAAACAATCAGCCCCAGCATTTT
cdr3_length: 17; d_call: TRBD2; j_call: TRBJ2-1; clone_size: few; v_call: TRBV5-1; cdr3_aa: CASSLVRLAGNDTEQFF; cdr3_nt: TGCGCCAGCAGCTTGGTCAGACTAGCGGGAAATGATACTGAGCAGTTCTTC
cdr3_length: 15; d_call: TRBD2; j_call: TRBJ2-2; clone_size: -; v_call: TRBV28; cdr3_aa: CASNSGTRRTGELFF; cdr3_nt: TGTGCCAGCAACTCCGGGACTAGGCGCACCGGGGAGCTGTTTTTT